These 9 T cell receptor beta chains originate from one sample sequenced in a study of T cell clusters in autoimmune cytopenias. TRB amplification used around 270 ng of peripheral blood genomic DNA. TRB was amplified by touch-down multiplex PCR, primer pools A and B combined. Reprocessing the multiplex PCR reads, TCRdb reports a single entry for every CDR3 protein and omits DNA. This repertoire comprises 3,500 to 4,500 distinct CDR3 sequences; its ten largest clones make up 14% to 15%. These data were likewise used in another study, on T cell repertoires in aging, cancer and after chemotherapy.

Sequenced: peripheral blood. Every receptor here comes from a human donor in good health.

Considering frequency, this clonotype is medium-sized. Here the CDR3 reads CASSGHGDTGELFF. The V call is TRBV6-1, the J call TRBJ2-2; TCRdb's D gene call, TRBD1, goes unchecked for lack of DNA. The CDR3 is made up of 14 amino acids. CDR1 MNHNS and CDR2 SASEGT come from the germline V gene.

This clonotype is identified as medium-sized (0.01 to 0.1%) from frequency. The chain recombines TRBV29-1 with TRBJ1-1; TCRdb lists TRBD1, though no DNA is available to test this call. This CDR3 comprises 13 residues. Germline loops: CDR1 SQVTM, CDR2 ANQGSEA. CDR3 sequence: CSANDRGRTEAFF. The full variable domain, with the rest looked up from reference TRBV29-1 and TRBJ1-1, is SAVISQKPSRDICQRGTSLTIQCQVDSQVTMMFWYRQQPGQSLTLIATANQGSEATYESGFVIDKFPISRPNLTFSTLTVSNMSPEDSSIYLCSANDRGRTEAFFGQGTRLTVV.

This clonotype is identified as medium-sized (0.01 to 0.1%) from frequency. The V gene is TRBV5-1, the J gene TRBJ2-1; checking the TCRdb D call of TRBD2 is not possible without DNA. The germline CDR1 and CDR2 sequences are SGHRS and YFSETQ. The CDR3 sequence is 13 residues long. This chain's CDR3 is CASLDEGYNEQFF.

This clonotype counts as medium-sized by frequency. V gene TRBV6-2 or TRBV6-3 combines with J gene TRBJ1-2. The CDR3 covers 14 residues. CDR1 and CDR2 from the germline V gene are MNHEY and SVGEGT. CDR3 amino acids: CASSYRLSGYGYTF.

The V call is TRBV2, the J call TRBJ2-5; the D call from TCRdb, TRBD2, cannot be confirmed without DNA. CDR1 SNHLY and CDR2 FYNNEI come from the germline V gene. The CDR3 length is 16 residues. CDR3 residues: CASSAGRGVSSETQYF.

This clonotype is classed as medium-sized by frequency. The chain links TRBV30 to TRBJ1-4; TCRdb's D call, TRBD1, is unchecked because there is no DNA. Germline V gene sequence: CDR1 GTSNPN, CDR2 SVGIG (reference sequence). The CDR3 runs to 13 residues. The CDR3 region is CALGGARGEKLFF.

The V call is TRBV14, the J call TRBJ1-2. The length of the CDR3 is 14 residues. From germline, CDR1 is SGHDN and CDR2 FVKESK. The CDR3 spells CASSQDGTSYGYTF. The variable domain in full, completed from reference TRBV14 and TRBJ1-2, reads EAGVTQFPSHSVIEKGQTVTLRCDPISGHDNLYWYRRVMGKEIKFLLHFVKESKQDESGMPNNRFLAERTGGTYSTLKVQPAELEDSGVYFCASSQDGTSYGYTFGSGTRLTVV.

Frequency places this clonotype as medium-sized. The chain employs TRBV5-6 and TRBJ2-2; TCRdb outputs TRBD1, but without DNA this stays unchecked. CDR3 length: 16 amino acids. CDR1 and CDR2 from the germline V gene are SGHDT and YYEEEE. The CDR3 spells CASSPGTGRDTGELFF.

Frequency places this clonotype as medium-sized (0.01 to 0.1%). The CDR3 loop is CASSALGGNNQPQHF. The V call is TRBV5-5, the J call TRBJ1-5; TCRdb's D gene call, TRBD1, goes unchecked for lack of DNA. This CDR3 spans 15 amino acids. Germline V gene sequence: CDR1 SGHKS, CDR2 YYEKEE (reference sequence).